Detailed here is one T cell receptor (beta chain). This entry comes from a study of PD-L1 blockade in urothelial cancer. About the study: The authors examined blood 3 weeks (second dose) and 6 weeks after treatment start. Blood yielded a median of about 140,000 T cells per sample.

The CDR3 totals 16 residues. Germline values: CDR1 SEHNR, CDR2 FQNEAQ (reference sequence). V was pared by 4 bases and J by 0 bases, with 7 bases of the junction left unmatched. Specified time point: peripheral blood 6 weeks after treatment start. Each patient's cancer was a locally advanced or metastatic urothelial carcinoma. PCRs each included synthetic TCR analog templates spiked in. Sequenced by immunoSEQ multiplex PCR; TCRdb stores in-frame clones only, minus some. The data show approximately 93,000 clones, 83% seen once. The sample in question was PBMCs, obtained around atezolizumab (anti-PD-L1) treatment. The V call is TRBV7-9, the J call TRBJ1-1, with 8 bases aligning to TRBD1. The receptor was derived from an older man with urothelial cancer. CDR3 residues: CASSSSRDRLNTEAFF. The DNA for the CDR3 is TGTGCCAGCAGCTCGTCGAGGGACAGGTTGAACACTGAAGCTTTCTTT.